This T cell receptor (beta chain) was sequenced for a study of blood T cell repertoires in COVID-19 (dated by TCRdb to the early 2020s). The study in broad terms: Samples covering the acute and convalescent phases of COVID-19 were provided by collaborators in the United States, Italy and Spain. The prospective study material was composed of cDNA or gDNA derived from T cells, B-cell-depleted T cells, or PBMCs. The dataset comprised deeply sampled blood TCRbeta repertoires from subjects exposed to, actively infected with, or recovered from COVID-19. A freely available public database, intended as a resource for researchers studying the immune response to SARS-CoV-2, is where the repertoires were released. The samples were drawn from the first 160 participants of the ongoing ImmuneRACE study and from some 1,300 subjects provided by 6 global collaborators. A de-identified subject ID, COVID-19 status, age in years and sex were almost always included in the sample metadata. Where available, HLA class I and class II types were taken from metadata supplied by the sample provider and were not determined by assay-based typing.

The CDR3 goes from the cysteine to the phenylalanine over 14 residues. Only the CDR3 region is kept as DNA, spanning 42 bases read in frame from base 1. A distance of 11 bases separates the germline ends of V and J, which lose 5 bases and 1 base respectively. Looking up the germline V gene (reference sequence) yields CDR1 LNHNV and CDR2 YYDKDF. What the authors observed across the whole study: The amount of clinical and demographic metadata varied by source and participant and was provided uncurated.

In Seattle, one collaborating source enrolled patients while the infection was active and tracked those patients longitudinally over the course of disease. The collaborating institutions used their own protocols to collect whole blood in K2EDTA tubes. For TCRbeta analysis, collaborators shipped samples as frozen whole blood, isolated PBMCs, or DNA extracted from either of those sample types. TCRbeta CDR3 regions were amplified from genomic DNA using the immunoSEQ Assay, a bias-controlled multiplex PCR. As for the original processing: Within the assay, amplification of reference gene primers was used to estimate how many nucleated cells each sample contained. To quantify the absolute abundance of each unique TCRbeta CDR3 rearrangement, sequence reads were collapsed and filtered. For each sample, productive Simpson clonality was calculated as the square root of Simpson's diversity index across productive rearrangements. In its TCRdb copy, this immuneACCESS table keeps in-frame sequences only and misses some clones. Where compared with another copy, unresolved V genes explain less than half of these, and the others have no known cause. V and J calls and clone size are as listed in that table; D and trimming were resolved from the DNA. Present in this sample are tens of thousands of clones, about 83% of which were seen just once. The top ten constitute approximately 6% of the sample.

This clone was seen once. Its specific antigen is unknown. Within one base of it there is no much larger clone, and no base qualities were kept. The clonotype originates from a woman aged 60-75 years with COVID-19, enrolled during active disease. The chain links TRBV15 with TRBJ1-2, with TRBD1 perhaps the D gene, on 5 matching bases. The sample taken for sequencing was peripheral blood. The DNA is TGTGCCACCAGCCACGAGGGACTTAACTATGGCTACACCTTC. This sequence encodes CATSHEGLNYGYTF.